Detailed here is one T cell receptor (beta chain). Antigen unknown. These data originate in a study of CD8 T cells in ankylosing spondylitis. TCRdb fed the 5' RACE reads into MiXCR, producing one record per CDR3 protein. The table lists some 840,000 distinct CDR3 sequences, 12% of them singletons. Study-wide results and caveats: Earlier studies detected some motif variants in reactive arthritis synovial fluid and blood. CD8+ disease-linked clones were present at relatively low frequencies in blood. For ankylosing spondylitis blood, a TCR beta motif of under 10 highly homologous variants appeared characteristic.

This sequence originates from a male donor with ankylosing spondylitis. The sequenced sample consisted of blood, either unsorted or a sorted T cell fraction (not recorded which).

Here the CDR3 reads CSARGWSPYNEQFF. CDR3 DNA sequence: TGCAGTGCTAGAGGGTGGTCTCCCTACAATGAGCAGTTCTTC. V usage is TRBV20-1 and J usage is TRBJ2-1; D is ambiguous. CDR3 size: 14 residues. Germline CDR1 reads DFQATT; CDR2 reads SNEGSKA (reference sequence). V shed 1 base and J shed 2 bases, with 9 bases lying between them.